The T cell receptor beta chain under discussion was sequenced for a study of blood T cell repertoires in COVID-19. About the research overall: The United States, Italy and Spain provided the acute and convalescent COVID-19 samples.

Assay: immunoSEQ multiplex PCR; the TCRdb copy retains only in-frame clones and omits some. The sample has some 200,000 clones, roughly 90% seen once; the top ten hold about 0.8%. The germline gives CDR1 SGHDT, CDR2 YYEEEE. The CDR3 spans 11 residues. Trimming left V 7 bases short and J 5 bases short, with 9 bases between. Across under 25 US areas, participants ranged in age from about 18 to 100 years. The chain uses TRBV5-6 and TRBJ2-5; no clear D gene. The clonotype originates from a woman in her late teens or twenties who had recovered from COVID-19. Sequencing was done on a sample of PBMCs or T cells enriched from blood (not recorded which). CDR3: CASHLGETQYF. The CDR3 DNA is TGTGCCAGCCACCTAGGTGAGACCCAGTACTTC.